This is a list of T cell receptor beta chains from one sample in a study of neurological immune-mediated disorders. TCRdb passed the 5' RACE reads through MiXCR, listing each CDR3 protein once. The sample records over 65,000 distinct CDR3 sequences, around 9.9% being singletons. Source material: PBMCs. All receptors derive from a man aged 45-60 years in good health. CDR3s include the opening cysteine and the closing phenylalanine or tryptophan. D genes are given only for firm matches. Where a row states a size, it is once, few, many or the class of an expanded clone; other rows omit it.

cdr3_nt	cdr3_aa	v_call	j_call	clone_size	d_call
TGTGCCAGCAACCCCCCGGGACTAGCCTCCTACGAGCAGTACTTC	CASNPPGLASYEQYF	TRBV28	TRBJ2-7	NA	TRBD2
TGTGCCAGCAGCGTAAATAAGATCGGGCAGCCCCAGCATTTT	CASSVNKIGQPQHF	TRBV28	TRBJ1-5	many	NA
TGCAGCGTAGAGGGGAGGGGTGTTGTCACTGAAGCTTTCTTT	CSVEGRGVVTEAFF	TRBV29-1	TRBJ1-1	many	NA
TGCAGTGCTAGAGATCGGCGGACAGGGAGCAATGAGCAGTTCTTC	CSARDRRTGSNEQFF	TRBV20-1	TRBJ2-1	many	TRBD1
TGTGCCAGCACGAGGACGTCAACTAATGAAAAACTGTTTTTT	CASTRTSTNEKLFF	TRBV12-3/TRBV12-4	TRBJ1-4	many	NA
TGTGCCAGCAGCACGCGTCAGGGGTCATCCTACAATGAGCAGTTCTTC	CASSTRQGSSYNEQFF	TRBV7-2	TRBJ2-1	many	NA
TGTGCCAGCAGCTCCACCGGGACAGCTAACACTGAAGCTTTCTTT	CASSSTGTANTEAFF	TRBV7-3	TRBJ1-1	NA	TRBD1
TGTGCCAGCAGTGTGGCCCGGTCCTTATCCTACAATGAGCAGTTCTTC	CASSVARSLSYNEQFF	TRBV25-1	TRBJ2-1	many	NA
TGTGCCAGCAGTACGACAGGTGGTGGGACTCAGCCCCATCATTTT	CASSTTGGGTQPHHF	TRBV6-5	TRBJ1-5	NA	NA
TGTGCCAGCACCTTTTCGGGGGCCTTGAATTCACCCCTCCACTTT	CASTFSGALNSPLHF	TRBV27	TRBJ1-6	many	NA
TGTGCCAGCAGCTTACGGGACAGGGGGTCGAACACTGAAGCTTTCTTT	CASSLRDRGSNTEAFF	TRBV7-8	TRBJ1-1	many	TRBD1
TGTGCCAGCAACACCAGGGGGGAAGAGACCCAGTACTTC	CASNTRGEETQYF	TRBV12-3/TRBV12-4	TRBJ2-5	many	NA
TGCGCCAGCAGCCCAAGAGGCGAGAACATCGGGGAGCTGTTTTTT	CASSPRGENIGELFF	TRBV4-1	TRBJ2-2	NA	NA
TGTGCCAGCAGTCCACTAGCGGGGACGGGGGAGACCCAGTACTTC	CASSPLAGTGETQYF	TRBV12-3/TRBV12-4	TRBJ2-5	many	TRBD2
TGTGCCAGTAGTGGACGGGAGTACGCCACCGATACGCAGTATTTT	CASSGREYATDTQYF	TRBV19	TRBJ2-3	many	NA
TGTGCCAGCAGCTCCCCGGGACAGAAACTTAGCAATCAGCCCCAGCATTTT	CASSSPGQKLSNQPQHF	TRBV6-6	TRBJ1-5	many	TRBD1
TGCGCCAGCAGCTTGGCGGTCGGGAGAGGCACAGATACGCAGTATTTT	CASSLAVGRGTDTQYF	TRBV5-1	TRBJ2-3	many	NA
TGTGCCAGCAGCCCACGGTTAGGGACTAGCCCCTCCTACGAGCAGTACTTC	CASSPRLGTSPSYEQYF	TRBV9	TRBJ2-7	many	TRBD2
TGCAGTGCGTTGGGGGGGACTGAAGCTTTCTTT	CSALGGTEAFF	TRBV20-1	TRBJ1-1	many	NA
TGTGCCAGCTCACTAATTGCTGATAGGCTTGCCGGGGAGCTGTTTTTT	CASSLIADRLAGELFF	TRBV18	TRBJ2-2	few	NA
TGCGCCAGCAGCCCGACCGGCGGTCCTTATGGCTACACCTTC	CASSPTGGPYGYTF	TRBV5-1	TRBJ1-2	many	NA
TGTGCCAGCAGTTCAACCTCAGGACAGTACGATCAGCCCCAGCATTTT	CASSSTSGQYDQPQHF	TRBV6-6	TRBJ1-5	many	NA
TGCGCCAGCAGCTTGTTGGGCGGAATTGCAGATACGCAGTATTTT	CASSLLGGIADTQYF	TRBV5-1	TRBJ2-3	many	NA
TGCAGTCTAGCGGGCAGCTCCTACAATGAGCAGTTCTTC	CSLAGSSYNEQFF	TRBV20-1	TRBJ2-1	many	TRBD2
TGTGCCACCCGAGGGTATCAAGGCCTAGAGACCCAGTACTTC	CATRGYQGLETQYF	TRBV24-1	TRBJ2-5	NA	NA
TGCAGTGCTCGGGACAGGCAAAGCAATTCCTACGAGCAGTACTTC	CSARDRQSNSYEQYF	TRBV20-1	TRBJ2-7	many	TRBD1
TGTGCCAGCAAAACGACAGTATACAATGAGCAGTTCTTC	CASKTTVYNEQFF	TRBV12-3/TRBV12-4	TRBJ2-1	many	NA
TGTGCCAGCAGTTCGGGACAGGGGGCGGGAGAGCAGTACTTC	CASSSGQGAGEQYF	TRBV28	TRBJ2-7	many	TRBD1
TGTGCCATCAGTGAGTCGAATAGGAATGAAAAACTGTTTTTT	CAISESNRNEKLFF	TRBV10-3	TRBJ1-4	many	NA
TGTGCCACCGCGACAGGGGTCACAGATACGCAGTATTTT	CATATGVTDTQYF	TRBV10-3	TRBJ2-3	many	TRBD1
TGTGCCAGCAGCCAAGCCTCGAGGAATACTAATGAAAAACTGTTTTTT	CASSQASRNTNEKLFF	TRBV4-2	TRBJ1-4	many	NA
TGCGCCAGCAGCTTGGGTGACAGGGCAAACACCATATATTTT	CASSLGDRANTIYF	TRBV5-1	TRBJ1-3	many	TRBD1
TGCGCCAGCAGCTTGGGGGTGAGCTCCTACAATGAGCAGTTCTTC	CASSLGVSSYNEQFF	TRBV5-1	TRBJ2-1	NA	NA
TGTGCCAGCAGCACCTGGGGGGCGTCTGGGGCCAACGTCCTGACTTTC	CASSTWGASGANVLTF	TRBV6-5	TRBJ2-6	many	NA
TGTGCCAGTACTAGCGGGGGGCCCTCCTACGAGCAGTACTTC	CASTSGGPSYEQYF	TRBV30	TRBJ2-7	many	TRBD2
TGTGCCAGCAGTTATGTTGCGGGCTCCTACAACGAGCAGTACTTC	CASSYVAGSYNEQYF	TRBV6-2/TRBV6-3	TRBJ2-7	once	NA
TGTGCCAGTGATGACAGGGGGCTCAGTTATGGCTACACCTTC	CASDDRGLSYGYTF	TRBV19	TRBJ1-2	few	TRBD1
TGTGCCAGCAGCCTGACTAGCGGGGGGCTGAGCTCCTACAATGAGCAGTTCTTC	CASSLTSGGLSSYNEQFF	TRBV14	TRBJ2-1	many	TRBD2
TGTGCCAGCAGTCCTCCTCGGGGGAATAGGGAGACCCAGTACTTC	CASSPPRGNRETQYF	TRBV28	TRBJ2-5	many	NA
TGTGCCATCAGTCCGGGGCAGGGGTTGGGGAACACTGAAGCTTTATTT	CAISPGQGLGNTEALF	TRBV10-3	TRBJ1-1	NA	NA
TGTGCCAGCAGCCAGGGGTGGAAATTGAACACTGAAGCTTTCTTT	CASSQGWKLNTEAFF	TRBV28	TRBJ1-1	many	NA
TGTGCCAGCAGTCCCCTTTTAGCGGGGGGCTCGCGGGCCCAGTACTTC	CASSPLLAGGSRAQYF	TRBV27	TRBJ2-5	many	TRBD2
TGTGCCAGCAGCTCTCCGGGACGCGGGTCTCACGAGCAGTACTTC	CASSSPGRGSHEQYF	TRBV7-8	TRBJ2-7	many	NA
TGCGCCAGCAGCTCCGCTGCGGGGGGGCCGAACAATGAGCAGTTCTTC	CASSSAAGGPNNEQFF	TRBV5-1	TRBJ2-1	many	TRBD2
TGTGCCAGCAGTCAAGGGGGGCTCTCTGGAAACACCATATATTTT	CASSQGGLSGNTIYF	TRBV3-1	TRBJ1-3	many	NA
TGTGCCAGCAGCTTAGTGCGGGGACGCACAGATACGCAGTATTTT	CASSLVRGRTDTQYF	TRBV7-2	TRBJ2-3	many	NA
TGTGCCACCAGCAGAGGGGCTATTCATCCGCAGCATTTT	CATSRGAIHPQHF	TRBV15	TRBJ1-5	NA	NA
TGTGCCAGCAGTTCAACGGACAGAGGGGACGAGCAGTACTTC	CASSSTDRGDEQYF	TRBV28	TRBJ2-7	many	NA
TGTGCCAGCAGTTACTCTTCGGGCAGGGGGTCGTCACCCCTCCACTTT	CASSYSSGRGSSPLHF	TRBV6-6	TRBJ1-6	NA	TRBD1
TGTGCCAGCAGTTTAATGGGACAGGGATCCTACGAGCAGTACTTC	CASSLMGQGSYEQYF	TRBV12-3/TRBV12-4	TRBJ2-7	many	TRBD1
TGCGCCAGCAGCTTACCGGGTGTCGCGCAGTATTTT	CASSLPGVAQYF	TRBV5-1	TRBJ2-3	many	NA
TGCGCCAGCAGGTCGGAGATAGGCAATTCACCCCTCCACTTT	CASRSEIGNSPLHF	TRBV5-1	TRBJ1-6	many	NA
TGTGCCAGCAGTCTATATGGGACAGGGGGCGGGCAGCACCAGCATTTT	CASSLYGTGGGQHQHF	TRBV27	TRBJ1-5	NA	TRBD1